What follows describes a single T cell receptor beta chain. The antigen remains unidentified. Measured with immunoSEQ multiplex PCR; TCRdb has only the in-frame clones, and not every one. Here the sample spans roughly 92,000 clones, 90% being singletons. CDR3 length: 14 residues. V was shortened by 6 bases and J by 3 bases, with 14 bases between the two germline ends. Germline V gene sequence: CDR1 SNHLY, CDR2 FYNNEI. This sample was taken from a study of graft-versus-host responses after intestinal transplantation. Study in general: Multivisceral, liver-intestinal, or isolated intestinal grafts went to recipients. The study gave all recipients anti-thymocyte globulin induction, then tacrolimus and steroids for about 3 years. Findings and limits, study-wide: Within the allografts of patients who had graft-donor T cell macrochimerism, graft-versus-host to host-versus-graft clonal ratios were high. Among recipient marrow samples, GvH clones were found; some appeared first in ileum or blood.

The input for sequencing was unstimulated CD4+ T cells sorted from spleen or lymph node cells, taken before intestinal transplant. The chain recombines TRBV2 with TRBJ2-5; D might be TRBD1 (6 bases). This sequence originates from a human donor who received an intestinal transplant. The CDR3 nucleotides are TGTGCCAGCAGCGCCGGGACACCTAAAGAGACCCAGTACTTC. Amino acid sequence: CASSAGTPKETQYF.